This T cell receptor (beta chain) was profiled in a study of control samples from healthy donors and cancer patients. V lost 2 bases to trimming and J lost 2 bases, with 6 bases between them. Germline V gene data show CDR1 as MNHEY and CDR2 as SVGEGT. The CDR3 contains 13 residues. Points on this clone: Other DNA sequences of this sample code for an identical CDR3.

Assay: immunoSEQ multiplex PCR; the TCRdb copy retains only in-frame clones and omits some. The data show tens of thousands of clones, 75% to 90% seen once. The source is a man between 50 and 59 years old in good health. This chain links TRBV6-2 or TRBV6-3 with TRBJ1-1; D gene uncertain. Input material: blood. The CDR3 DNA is TGTGCCAGCAGTTACCTCGGAAACACTGAAGCTTTCTTT. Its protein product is CASSYLGNTEAFF.